This T cell receptor beta chain came from a study of T cells in localized non-small cell lung cancer. Study results and limitations: Maximal T cell clonality occurred in uninvolved adjacent lung, with tumor ranking below it. Adjacent lung held a median around 58 of the top 100 tumor clones. Density of T cells in blood, when higher, went with longer overall survival.

Points on this clone: Antigen unknown.

This CDR3 is 13 amino acids long. Trimming cost V 2 bases and J 5 bases; bases outside gene matches: 4. CDR1 is SGHRS, CDR2 YFSETQ, per germline. TCRdb's copy holds only in-frame clones and misses some; the assay was immunoSEQ multiplex PCR. Of 43,000 or so clones in the sample, 91% are singletons; the top ten hold roughly a tenth. The sequence was obtained from a woman aged 40-75 years with stage II lung adenocarcinoma. The chain joins TRBV5-1 to TRBJ2-7; the match to TRBD1 covers 7 bases. The sequencing here drew on PBMCs, taken before any cancer treatment. The CDR3 protein is CASSFTGVNEQYF. CDR3 bases: TGCGCCAGCAGCTTCACAGGGGTCAACGAGCAGTACTTC.